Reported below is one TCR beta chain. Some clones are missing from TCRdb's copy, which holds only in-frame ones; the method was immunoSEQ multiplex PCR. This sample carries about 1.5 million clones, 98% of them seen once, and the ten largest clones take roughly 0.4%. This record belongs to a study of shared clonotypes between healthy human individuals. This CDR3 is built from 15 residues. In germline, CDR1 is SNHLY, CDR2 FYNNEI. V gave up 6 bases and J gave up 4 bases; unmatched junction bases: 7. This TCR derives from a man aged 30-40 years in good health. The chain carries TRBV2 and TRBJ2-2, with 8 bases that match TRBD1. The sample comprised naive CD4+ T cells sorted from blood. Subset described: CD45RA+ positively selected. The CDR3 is CASSRMDRVTGELFF. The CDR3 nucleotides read TGTGCCAGCAGCCGAATGGACAGGGTCACCGGGGAGCTGTTTTTT.